This entry lists 18 T cell receptor beta chains sequenced from one sample in a study of cytomegalovirus exposure and HLA in healthy donors. Use of 60 Vbeta and 13 Jbeta primers characterized the PCR. Method: immunoSEQ multiplex PCR; TCRdb's copy keeps in-frame clones and lacks some. Here the sample spans under 200,000 clones, around 80% being singletons. The sequenced material came from PBMCs. Source of these receptors: a woman between 45 and 60 years old in good health and CMV-seropositive.

V and J are TRBV10-3 and TRBJ2-2; 7 bases are a match to TRBD1. CDR1 ENHRY and CDR2 SYGVKD come from the germline V gene. With V trimmed by 2 bases and J by 4 bases, 7 bases remained unmatched. The CDR3 sequence is 16 residues long. The CDR3 DNA follows: TGTGCCATCAGTGAGAGGCAGCCAGGGGGCACCGGGGAGCTGTTTTTT. Protein sequence: CAISERQPGGTGELFF.

The chain is built from TRBV6-5 and TRBJ2-5, with 9 nucleotides matching TRBD2. Matching the DNA end better, TRBJ2-7 makes the J call doubtful. The CDR3 covers 14 residues. Germline V CDR1 and CDR2: MNHEY, SVGAGI. The CDR3 reads CASSRDGTSNEQYF. In DNA, the CDR3 is TGTGCCAGCAGTCGGGACGGGACTAGCAACGAGCAGTACTTC.

The V and J genes are TRBV6-5 and TRBJ1-6; no clear D gene. Trimming pared 0 bases from V and 10 bases from J, leaving 7 bases between. The CDR3 consists of 13 residues. CDR1 and CDR2 from the germline V gene are MNHEY and SVGAGI. The chain's CDR3 is CASSYSPNSPLHF. The CDR3 region has the DNA TGTGCCAGCAGTTACTCCCCTAACTCACCCCTCCACTTT.

CDR3 in DNA: TGTGCCACCAGCAGACAGGAATACAATGAGCAGTTCTTC. Translated: CATSRQEYNEQFF. The gene calls are TRBV15 and TRBJ2-1; unclear D gene. This CDR3 has 13 amino acids. Trimming removed 2 bases at V and 4 bases at J, with 6 bases between. The germline V gene has CDR1 LNHNV and CDR2 YYDKDF (reference sequence). The variable domain in full, completed from reference TRBV15 and TRBJ2-1, reads DAMVIQNPRYQVTQFGKPVTLSCSQTLNHNVMYWYQQKSSQAPKLLFHYYDKDFNNEADTPDNFQSRRPNTSFCFLDIRSPGLGDTAMYLCATSRQEYNEQFFGPGTRLTVL.

V gene TRBV19 combines with J gene TRBJ2-7, with 9 positions matching TRBD2. Germline V gene data show CDR1 as LNHDA and CDR2 as SQIVND (reference sequence). This CDR3 has 14 amino acids. V gave up 7 bases and J gave up 4 bases; unmatched junction bases: 8. This CDR3 is CASNAGGPRYEQYF. The CDR3 DNA is TGTGCCAGTAACGCGGGAGGGCCTCGGTACGAGCAGTACTTC.

Details on this clone: Other nucleotide sequences from this sample produce the same CDR3. The chain is built from TRBV18 and TRBJ2-2, with TRBD1 matching 12 bases. The ends lost 0 bases at V and 5 bases at J; junction bases unmatched: 1. The CDR3 contains 16 residues. Germline CDR1 and CDR2: KGHSH and LQKENI. CDR3 protein: CASSPPGQGATGELFF. The CDR3, as DNA: TGTGCCAGCTCACCACCGGGACAGGGGGCGACCGGGGAGCTGTTTTTT.

The chain has TRBV6-6 and TRBJ1-2; 10 nucleotides agree with TRBD1. The ends lost 2 bases at V and 5 bases at J; junction bases unmatched: 2. The CDR3 is made up of 14 amino acids. Germline CDR1 MNHNY, CDR2 SVGAGI (reference sequence). Here the CDR3 reads CASSYRDRGYGYTF. In nucleotides, the CDR3 is TGTGCCAGCAGTTACCGGGACAGGGGATATGGCTACACCTTC.

This chain uses TRBV5-6 with TRBJ2-1; D perhaps matches TRBD1 (6 bases). Germline V CDR1 and CDR2: SGHDT, YYEEEE. The V end lost 0 bases, the J end lost 7 bases, and 14 bases lay between the germline ends. CDR3 size: 15 residues. Here the CDR3 DNA reads TGTGCCAGCAGCTTGGCTGGGGGCGATAGGAATGAGCAGTTCTTC. Its protein product is CASSLAGGDRNEQFF.

The rearrangement links TRBV27 to TRBJ2-1; 9 positions match TRBD2. V lost 7 bases, J lost 5 bases, and 21 bases stayed unmatched. The germline V gene has CDR1 MNHEY and CDR2 SMNVEV (reference sequence). The CDR3 contains 19 residues. CDR3 protein: CASTLRPASGVVGHNEQFF. The CDR3 nucleotides read TGTGCCAGCACCCTCCGGCCCGCTAGCGGGGTAGTGGGGCACAATGAGCAGTTCTTC.

The V call is TRBV4-1, the J call TRBJ2-5; D is uncertain. Germline V gives CDR1 MGHRA, CDR2 YSYEKL. The V end was cut by 0 bases, the J end by 1 base, with 9 bases between. The CDR3 is made up of 15 amino acids. CDR3 residues: CASSQDFNTQETQYF. The CDR3 coding sequence is TGCGCCAGCAGCCAAGATTTTAACACCCAAGAGACCCAGTACTTC.

The CDR3 sequence is CASSLPYRDEQYF. CDR3 nucleotide sequence: TGTGCCAGCAGTTTACCTTACAGGGACGAGCAGTACTTC. V gene TRBV28 combines with J gene TRBJ2-7, with a tentative D call TRBD1 (6 bases). The CDR3 sequence is 13 residues long. The germline V and J ends were trimmed by 2 bases and 5 bases, with 10 bases remaining between them. CDR1 and CDR2 (germline): MDHEN, SYDVKM.

The chain combines TRBV27 with TRBJ2-5; D uncertain. This CDR3 is built from 13 residues. Deletions cut 5 bases from V and 9 bases from J, with 16 bases between. Germline loops: CDR1 MNHEY, CDR2 SMNVEV (reference sequence). CDR3 amino acids: CASSLAVFTAQYF. The CDR3 DNA sequence: TGTGCCAGCAGTCTCGCGGTGTTCACCGCCCAGTACTTC.

This clone was picked up a small number of times. The V and J genes are TRBV11-2 and TRBJ2-2, with unresolved D. Deletions cut 1 base from V and 3 bases from J, with 9 bases between. This CDR3 contains 15 residues. Per germline, CDR1 SGHAT and CDR2 FQNNGV. Written as DNA, the CDR3 is TGTGCCAGCAGCTTAGTTGCGTTAGACACCGGGGAGCTGTTTTTT. Translated: CASSLVALDTGELFF.

The V call is TRBV6-6, the J call TRBJ1-1; unclear D gene. The V end lost 0 bases, the J end lost 3 bases, and 5 bases lay between the germline ends. This CDR3 is 13 amino acids long. The germline V gene encodes CDR1 MNHNY and CDR2 SVGAGI (reference sequence). The CDR3: CASSYSRHTEAFF. The CDR3 coding sequence is TGTGCCAGCAGTTACTCGAGGCACACTGAAGCTTTCTTT.

This clone was seen more than once but under ten times. The chain carries TRBV15 and TRBJ2-1; 7 bases agree with TRBD2. Germline trimming cut 1 base from V and 3 bases from J; bases unmatched to any gene: 3. Germline V gene sequence: CDR1 LNHNV, CDR2 YYDKDF (reference sequence). This CDR3 region has 15 residues. CDR3 bases: TGTGCCACCAGCAGAGGCAGCGGGAACTACAATGAGCAGTTCTTC. Its translation is CATSRGSGNYNEQFF.

The chain couples TRBV7-2 to TRBJ2-7; a possible D gene is TRBD2 (5 bases). The germline CDR1 and CDR2 sequences are SGHTA and FQGNSA. The CDR3 has 13 residues. Trimming stripped 1 base from V and 6 bases from J, with 10 bases between. The CDR3: CASSLDQLAEQYF. The CDR3 DNA is TGTGCCAGCAGCTTAGACCAGCTAGCCGAGCAGTACTTC.

The V gene is TRBV5-1, the J gene TRBJ1-5; a possible D gene is TRBD1 (6 bases). Per germline, CDR1 SGHRS and CDR2 YFSETQ. This CDR3 is 16 amino acids long. Trimming removed 4 bases from V and 0 bases from J, with 14 bases in between. In nucleotides, the CDR3 is TGCGCCAGCAGCCCCGGGGGGGGCTATAGCAATCAGCCCCAGCATTTT. Protein: CASSPGGGYSNQPQHF.

The chain is built from TRBV28 and TRBJ1-3; 7 nucleotides line up with TRBD1. In germline, CDR1 is MDHEN, CDR2 SYDVKM. CDR3 length: 15 amino acids. J was trimmed by 2 bases and V by 7 bases; bases with no gene match: 8. CDR3 protein: CASTNPGTAGNTIYF. CDR3 in DNA: TGTGCCAGCACTAACCCCGGGACAGCTGGAAACACCATATATTTT.